The 21 T cell receptor beta chains below all came from one sample that was sequenced in a study of shared clonotypes between healthy human individuals. The protocol was immunoSEQ multiplex PCR, while the TCRdb copy is restricted to in-frame clones and leaves out a portion. The table has around 500,000 clones, roughly 83% seen once. The sample comprised PBMCs. The receptors stem from a woman aged 35 to 49 in good health. Some clones in this sample may be carry-over from other donors' samples.

This clone was detected only a few times. The chain recombines TRBV15 with TRBJ2-7, with 7 nucleotides matching TRBD2. V lost 1 base to trimming and J lost 3 bases; unmatched junction nucleotides: 9. CDR1 is LNHNV and CDR2 is YYDKDF in the germline V gene (reference sequence). CDR3 length: 16 amino acids. The CDR3 here is CATSRGPRELDYEQYF. The CDR3, as DNA: TGTGCCACCAGCAGAGGTCCGCGGGAGTTAGACTACGAGCAGTACTTC.

The CDR3 sequence: CASSIDTSGSFPYNEQFF. The CDR3 nucleotides are TGTGCCAGTAGTATAGATACTAGCGGGAGCTTCCCCTACAATGAGCAGTTCTTC. V gene TRBV19 combines with J gene TRBJ2-1; TRBD2 matches 11 bases. Germline CDR1 is LNHDA and CDR2 is SQIVND (reference sequence). The CDR3 is made up of 18 amino acids. With V trimmed by 0 bases and J by 2 bases, 6 bases remained unmatched.

The J gene is TRBJ2-3, the V gene TRBV30, with a weak D call TRBD2 (6 bases). From germline, CDR1 is GTSNPN and CDR2 SVGIG (reference sequence). There are 13 residues in the CDR3. V lost 4 bases and J lost 3, with 11 bases in between. CDR3 loop: CAWNLAHTDTQYF. The CDR3 DNA is TGTGCCTGGAACCTAGCGCATACAGATACGCAGTATTTT.

V gene TRBV5-1 combines with J gene TRBJ1-1; D is perhaps TRBD1 (6 bases). CDR3 length: 17 residues. Looked up from germline, CDR1 is SGHRS and CDR2 is YFSETQ. V lost 6 bases and J 5 bases, leaving 26 bases between the germline ends. The CDR3 coding sequence is TGCGCCAGCACCCCTTCCCACGGATCCCAAGGGGGTACTGAAGCTTTCTTT. Residues: CASTPSHGSQGGTEAFF.

This clone has just a few counts. The genes are TRBV14 and TRBJ1-2; D call uncertain. Germline CDR1 reads SGHDN; CDR2 reads FVKESK. V lost 2 bases to trimming and J lost 6 bases, with 16 bases between them. The CDR3 spans 15 residues. CDR3 in DNA: TGTGCCAGCAGCCAACACGACTCCTGGGTTGATGGCTACACCTTC. This encodes CASSQHDSWVDGYTF.

The chain carries TRBV7-8 and TRBJ2-7; TRBD2 aligns across 7 bases. The length of the CDR3 is 14 residues. The germline CDR1 and CDR2 sequences are SGHVS and FQNEAQ. Unmatched junction bases numbered 9, after V lost 5 bases and J lost 5 bases. CDR3 sequence reads: CASSESGRAHEQYF. The CDR3 nucleotides are TGTGCCAGCAGCGAGTCGGGGAGGGCCCACGAGCAGTACTTC.

The chain uses TRBV4-1 and TRBJ2-1; 11 bases are shared with TRBD1. Per germline, CDR1 MGHRA and CDR2 YSYEKL. V was clipped by 1 base and J by 9 bases; unmatched bases: 11. This CDR3 contains 17 residues. DNA for the CDR3: TGCGCCAGCAGCCAAGGATGGCAAAGGACAGGGGGCAGTGAGCAGTTCTTC. Translation: CASSQGWQRTGGSEQFF.

CDR3 protein: CASSTGLAGAGDNEQFF. As DNA, the CDR3 is TGCGCCAGCAGCACCGGACTAGCGGGGGCAGGGGACAATGAGCAGTTCTTC. This sequence joins TRBV5-1 and TRBJ2-1; 13 bases agree with TRBD2. V dropped 4 bases and J dropped 5; count of bases not matched to a gene: 9. The V gene's germline CDR1 is SGHRS and CDR2 YFSETQ. The CDR3 consists of 17 residues.

J is TRBJ2-5 and V is TRBV18; 8 positions agree with TRBD1. Germline values: CDR1 KGHSH, CDR2 LQKENI. The CDR3 runs 15 residues. V was pared by 3 bases and J by 3 bases, with 6 bases of the junction left unmatched. The CDR3 reads CASSPVQGAKETQYF. The CDR3 DNA follows: TGTGCCAGCTCACCGGTGCAGGGGGCTAAAGAGACCCAGTACTTC.

This rearrangement joins TRBV4-3 to TRBJ2-5; TRBD1 might be the D (5 bases). The CDR3 consists of 15 residues. From germline, CDR1 is LGHNA and CDR2 YSLEER. V lost 0 bases and J 3 bases, leaving 11 bases between the germline ends. The CDR3 sequence: CASSQERTPKETQYF. CDR3 coding DNA: TGCGCCAGCAGCCAAGAGCGGACACCAAAAGAGACCCAGTACTTC.

V usage is TRBV27 and J usage is TRBJ2-1; 10 nucleotides align to TRBD2. The CDR3 spans 15 residues. Germline trimming cut 4 bases from V and 5 bases from J; bases unmatched to any gene: 5. Germline CDR1 MNHEY, CDR2 SMNVEV (reference sequence). CDR3 protein: CASSWGLALNNEQFF. The CDR3 region has the DNA TGTGCCAGCAGTTGGGGACTAGCGCTCAACAATGAGCAGTTCTTC.

This clone was counted a single time. Distinct nucleotide sequences in the sample also encode this CDR3. The chain links TRBV15 to TRBJ1-2; no definite D call. Trimming removed 0 bases from V and 1 base from J, with 3 bases in between. Germline-derived CDR1 and CDR2 are LNHNV and YYDKDF (reference sequence). This CDR3 comprises 13 residues. The CDR3 protein is CATSRDRNYGYTF. Written as DNA, the CDR3 is TGTGCCACCAGCAGAGATCGTAACTATGGCTACACCTTC.

A few counts support this clone. The chain combines TRBV28 with TRBJ2-3; 10 bases are a match to TRBD1. V shed 4 bases, J shed 5 bases, and the junction held 3 bases outside the gene matches. Germline V gives CDR1 MDHEN, CDR2 SYDVKM. The CDR3 contains 14 residues. This chain's CDR3 is CASSSGQGVDTQYF. The CDR3 bases are TGTGCCAGCAGTTCTGGACAGGGGGTAGATACGCAGTATTTT.

V gene TRBV18 combines with J gene TRBJ2-7, with D uncertain. V was cut by 2 bases and J by 7 bases, with 18 bases left in between. The V gene's germline CDR1 is KGHSH and CDR2 LQKENI. The CDR3 loop spans 15 amino acids. This CDR3 is CASSPVVGTATEQYF. CDR3 nucleotide sequence: TGTGCCAGCTCACCAGTGGTGGGCACCGCTACGGAGCAGTACTTC.

The chain combines TRBV2 with TRBJ2-5, with TRBD2 matching 15 bases. The CDR3 is made up of 15 amino acids. CDR1 and CDR2 from the germline V gene are SNHLY and FYNNEI. J gave up 6 bases and V 6 bases, and 5 bases lay outside the gene matches. The CDR3 protein is CASRDGTSGRQTQYF. CDR3 in DNA: TGTGCCAGCAGGGATGGGACTAGCGGGAGGCAGACCCAGTACTTC.

The V gene is TRBV10-2, the J gene TRBJ2-3; 10 nucleotides agree with TRBD1. The V gene end was trimmed by 6 bases and the J gene end by 4 bases; junction bases not matched to a gene: 7. CDR1 and CDR2 from the germline V gene are WSHSY and SAAADI. The CDR3 runs to 15 residues. The CDR3 loop reads CASSQTGGGADTQYF. For the CDR3, the DNA is TGCGCCAGCAGCCAGACAGGGGGCGGAGCAGATACGCAGTATTTT.

This clone appeared a few times. This chain joins TRBV30 and TRBJ2-7; D is unclear. Germline V gene lookup returns CDR1 GTSNPN and CDR2 SVGIG (reference sequence). Trimming removed 8 bases at V and 1 base at J, with 9 bases between. There are 11 residues in the CDR3. The chain's CDR3 is CAGRRSYEQYF. For the CDR3, the DNA is TGTGCCGGCCGGCGGTCCTACGAGCAGTACTTC.

The chain links TRBV5-1 to TRBJ2-3; D call uncertain. Trimming removed 5 bases from V and 2 bases from J, with 9 bases in between. Per the germline V gene, CDR1 is SGHRS and CDR2 is YFSETQ. The CDR3 contains 13 residues. Here the CDR3 DNA reads TGCGCCAGCAGTCGTGGTGACACAGATACGCAGTATTTT. Residues: CASSRGDTDTQYF.

Of note for this clone: This probably arose from a read error, given a far larger clone one base away. The V gene is TRBV2, the J gene TRBJ2-1; 7 positions agree with TRBD2. CDR3 length: 14 amino acids. With V trimmed by 11 bases and J by 5 bases, 12 bases remained unmatched. Germline V gene lookup returns CDR1 SNHLY and CDR2 FYNNEI. The CDR3 DNA reads TGTGCCTGCCGGGCGGGAGCCAGCCACAATGAGCAGTTCTTC. Its translation: CACRAGASHNEQFF.

The chain uses TRBV6-5 and TRBJ2-6, with D maybe TRBD1 (6 bases). Germline V gives CDR1 MNHEY, CDR2 SVGAGI. This CDR3 has 15 amino acids. Trimming cost V 5 bases and J 2 bases, with 10 bases left between them. CDR3 loop: CASSRTGTGANVLTF. CDR3 nucleotides: TGTGCCAGCAGTCGTACAGGGACTGGGGCCAACGTCCTGACTTTC.

This clone was seen a handful of times. The genes are TRBV2 and TRBJ2-5, with TRBD1 as a possible D gene (6 bases). The CDR3 sequence is 14 residues long. Trimming cost V 2 bases and J 4 bases, with 11 bases left between them. The V gene's germline CDR1 is SNHLY and CDR2 FYNNEI. DNA for the CDR3: TGTGCCAGCAGTGAAAGGCAGGGGCGAGAGACCCAGTACTTC. It codes for CASSERQGRETQYF.